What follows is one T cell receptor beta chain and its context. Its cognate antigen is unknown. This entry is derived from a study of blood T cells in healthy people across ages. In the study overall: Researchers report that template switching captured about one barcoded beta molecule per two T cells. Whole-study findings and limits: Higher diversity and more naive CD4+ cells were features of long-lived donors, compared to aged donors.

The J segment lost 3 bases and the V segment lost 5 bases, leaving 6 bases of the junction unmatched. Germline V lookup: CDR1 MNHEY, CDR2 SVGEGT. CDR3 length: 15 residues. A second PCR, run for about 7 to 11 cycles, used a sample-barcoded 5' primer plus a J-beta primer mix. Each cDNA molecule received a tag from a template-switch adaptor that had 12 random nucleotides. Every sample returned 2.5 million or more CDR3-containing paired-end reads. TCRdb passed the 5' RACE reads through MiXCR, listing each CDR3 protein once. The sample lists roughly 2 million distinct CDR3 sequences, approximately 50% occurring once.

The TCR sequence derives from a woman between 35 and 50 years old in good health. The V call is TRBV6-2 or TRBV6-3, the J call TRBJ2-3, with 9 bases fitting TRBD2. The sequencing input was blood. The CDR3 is CASSRTSELTDTQYF. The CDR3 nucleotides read TGTGCCAGCAGTCGGACTAGCGAGCTTACAGATACGCAGTATTTT.